This T cell receptor (beta chain) was captured by sequencing in a study of vaccination effects on CD4 cells after COVID-19. Of note for this clone: Its target is not known.

Researchers isolated CD4+ T cells once about 11 days of culture had elapsed. Study-wide results and caveats: Clones arising from infection and from vaccination showed marked clonal contraction late after vaccination.

Some clones are missing from TCRdb's copy, which holds only in-frame ones; the method was immunoSEQ multiplex PCR. The table shows roughly 34,000 clones, with approximately 63% occurring only once. Germline V gene sequence: CDR1 SGHRS, CDR2 YFSETQ. Trimming removed 5 bases from V and 0 bases from J, with 11 bases in between. The CDR3 spans 14 residues. The TCR sequence derives from a human donor who received a COVID-19 vaccine. The J gene is TRBJ1-1, the V gene TRBV5-1; D unresolved. This specimen was CD4+ T cells from PBMCs cultured without peptide, taken before COVID-19 vaccination. CDR3 in amino acids: CASRLAELNTEAFF. CDR3 DNA sequence: TGCGCCAGCAGACTGGCGGAGTTGAACACTGAAGCTTTCTTT.